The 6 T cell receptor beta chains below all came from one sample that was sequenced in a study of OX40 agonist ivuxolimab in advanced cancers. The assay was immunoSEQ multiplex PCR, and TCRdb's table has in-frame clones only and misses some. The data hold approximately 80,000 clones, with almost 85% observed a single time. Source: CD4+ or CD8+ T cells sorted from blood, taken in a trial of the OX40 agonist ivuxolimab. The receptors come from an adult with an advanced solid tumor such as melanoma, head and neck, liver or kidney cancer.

In DNA, the CDR3 is TGTGCCAGCAGCTTGGTACCACTAGCGATGAATGAGCAGTTCTTC. Its translation is CASSLVPLAMNEQFF. The rearrangement links TRBV5-4 to TRBJ2-1, with 7 bases aligning to TRBD2. CDR3 length: 15 amino acids. Germline V gives CDR1 SGHNT, CDR2 YYREEE (reference sequence). The trim removed 0 bases at V and 7 bases at J, leaving 7 bases unmatched.

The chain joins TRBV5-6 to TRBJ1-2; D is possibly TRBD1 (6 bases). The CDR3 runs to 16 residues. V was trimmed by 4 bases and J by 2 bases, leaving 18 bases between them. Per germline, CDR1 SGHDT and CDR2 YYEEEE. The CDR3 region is CASSGRVGAGNYGYTF. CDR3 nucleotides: TGTGCCAGCAGCGGGCGTGTGGGGGCAGGGAACTATGGCTACACCTTC.

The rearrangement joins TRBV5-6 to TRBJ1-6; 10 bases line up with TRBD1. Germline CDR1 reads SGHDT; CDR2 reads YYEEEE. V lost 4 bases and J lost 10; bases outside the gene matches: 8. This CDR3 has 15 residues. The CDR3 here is CASSPGQGRGSPLHF. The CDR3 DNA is TGTGCCAGCAGCCCGGGACAGGGGAGGGGGTCACCCCTCCACTTT.

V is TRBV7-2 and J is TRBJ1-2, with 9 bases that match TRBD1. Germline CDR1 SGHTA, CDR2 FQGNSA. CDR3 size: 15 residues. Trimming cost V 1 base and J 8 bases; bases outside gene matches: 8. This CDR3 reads CASSLVGDRVYGYTF. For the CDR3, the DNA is TGTGCCAGCAGCTTAGTTGGGGACAGGGTTTACGGCTACACCTTC.

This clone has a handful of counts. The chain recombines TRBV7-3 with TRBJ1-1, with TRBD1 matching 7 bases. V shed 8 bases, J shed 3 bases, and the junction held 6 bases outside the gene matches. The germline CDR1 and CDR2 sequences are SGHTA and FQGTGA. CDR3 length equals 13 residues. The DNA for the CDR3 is TGTGCCAGCGGTACCACAGGGGACACTGAAGCTTTCTTT. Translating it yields CASGTTGDTEAFF.

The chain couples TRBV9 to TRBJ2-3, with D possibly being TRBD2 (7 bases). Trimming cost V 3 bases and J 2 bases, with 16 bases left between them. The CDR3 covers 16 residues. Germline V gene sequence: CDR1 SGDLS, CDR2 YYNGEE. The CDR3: CASSAGGPKTTDTQYF. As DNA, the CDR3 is TGTGCCAGCAGCGCCGGGGGGCCGAAAACCACAGATACGCAGTATTTT.